Sequencing of this T cell receptor (beta chain) was carried out in a study of blood T cells in healthy people across ages. Findings and caveats of the study: Compared with aged donors, long-lived donors showed fewer expanded clones, suggesting selection. Donor CMV infection status was unknown, possibly confounding age-related changes in expanded clonotypes. Per-million-T-cell TCR beta diversity fell roughly linearly with age.

Germline lookup yields CDR1 MNHNY and CDR2 SVGAGI (reference sequence). The V gene end was trimmed by 4 bases and the J gene end by 0 bases; junction bases not matched to a gene: 12. The CDR3 is 17 amino acids. Only a few counts were recorded for this clonotype. What it recognizes is unknown. Healthy individuals of Caucasian origin from Russia, aged about 6 to 95, served as donors. For the second PCR, which ran for roughly 7 to 11 cycles, a sample-barcoded 5' primer and a J-beta primer mix were used. From the 5' RACE reads, TCRdb called clonotypes with MiXCR, one entry per CDR3 protein. The table lists hundreds of thousands of distinct CDR3 sequences, 58% of them singletons, with more than 35% in the top ten.

Sequencing was done on a sample of blood. This sequence originates from a man aged 55 to 70 in good health. V gene TRBV6-6 combines with J gene TRBJ2-7, with 7 bases aligning to TRBD2. CDR3: CASSSPTGGALSYEQYF. CDR3 bases: TGTGCCAGCAGTTCCCCGACGGGGGGAGCCCTCTCCTACGAGCAGTACTTC.